Listed here is a single T cell receptor beta chain. Its target is unknown. Unique molecular identifiers were used to barcode this TCRbeta library. TCRdb reprocessed the PCR reads with MiXCR, giving one entry per CDR3 protein. The repertoire holds a few hundred thousand distinct CDR3 sequences, with over 25% as singletons. The CDR3 is made up of 15 amino acids. CDR1 MNHEY and CDR2 SMNVEV come from the germline V gene (reference sequence). Trimming removed 5 bases at V and 1 base at J, with 15 bases between. The sample originates from a study of T-cell reconstitution after alpha-beta-depleted transplantation in children. Overall study results and limits: Expanded graft clones, several hundred of them, were reportedly the source of alpha-beta T cells about two months after transplant.

The TCR comes from a boy younger than two with Wiskott-Aldrich syndrome, due to receive a stem cell transplant. The sample was PBMCs, taken before TCRalphabeta/CD19-depleted stem cell transplant. This sequence joins TRBV27 and TRBJ2-7; D call uncertain. This CDR3 reads CASSHLGRPSYEQYF. The CDR3 DNA reads as TGTGCCAGCAGTCACCTCGGTCGGCCATCCTACGAGCAGTACTTC.